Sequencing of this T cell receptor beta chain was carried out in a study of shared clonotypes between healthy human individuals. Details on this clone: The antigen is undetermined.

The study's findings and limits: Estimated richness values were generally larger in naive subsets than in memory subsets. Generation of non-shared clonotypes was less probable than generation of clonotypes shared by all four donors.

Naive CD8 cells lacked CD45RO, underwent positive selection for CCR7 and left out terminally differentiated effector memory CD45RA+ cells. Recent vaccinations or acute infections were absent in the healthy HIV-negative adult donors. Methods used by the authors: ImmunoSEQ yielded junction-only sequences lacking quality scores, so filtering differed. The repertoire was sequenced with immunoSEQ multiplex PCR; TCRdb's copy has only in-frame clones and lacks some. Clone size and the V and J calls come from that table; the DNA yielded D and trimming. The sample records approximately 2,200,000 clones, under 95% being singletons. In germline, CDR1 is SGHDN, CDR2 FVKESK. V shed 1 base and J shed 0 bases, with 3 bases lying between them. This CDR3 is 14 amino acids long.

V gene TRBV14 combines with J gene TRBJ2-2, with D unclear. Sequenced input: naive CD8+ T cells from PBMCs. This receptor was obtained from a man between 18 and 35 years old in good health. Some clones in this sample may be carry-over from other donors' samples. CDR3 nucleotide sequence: TGTGCCAGCAGCCAAGTACCGAACACCGGGGAGCTGTTTTTT. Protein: CASSQVPNTGELFF.